The 22 T cell receptor beta chains in this list originate from one sample, sequenced in a study of Ad26.COV2.S vaccination and SARS-CoV-2 variants. Profiled with immunoSEQ multiplex PCR; TCRdb holds only in-frame clones, not every one. The table lists 300,000 to 350,000 clones, approximately 87% of them singletons. Treatment specified: approximately 18 received Ad26.COV2.S at low or high dose, single or two shots; 5 received placebo; per-sample allocation not given. Repertoires come from day 63 after the first vaccine or placebo injection. The specimen comprised peripheral blood, sampled in a trial of Ad26.COV2.S vaccine versus placebo. These receptors came from a person aged 18-65 years who received the Ad26.COV2.S COVID-19 vaccine or a placebo.

The chain recombines TRBV5-1 with TRBJ2-3, with 10 bases that match TRBD1. CDR3 length: 15 amino acids. Germline loops: CDR1 SGHRS, CDR2 YFSETQ. V trimming: 2 bases; J trimming: 4 bases; junction bases outside the gene matches: 4. As DNA, the CDR3 is TGCGCCAGCAGCTTCGGACAGGGGGGGCCAGATACGCAGTATTTT. Amino acids: CASSFGQGGPDTQYF.

The chain employs TRBV18 and TRBJ1-2; 7 nucleotides line up with TRBD1. CDR3 length equals 19 residues. CDR1 is KGHSH, CDR2 LQKENI, per germline. Unmatched junction bases numbered 22, after V lost 3 bases and J lost 6 bases. The CDR3 DNA sequence: TGTGCCAGCTCACCGTTGGGGGGAATGGGACAGTCGTTTGAGCATGGCTACACCTTC. This encodes CASSPLGGMGQSFEHGYTF.

The genes are TRBV11-2 and TRBJ2-7; TRBD2 agrees at 7 bases. V lost 1 base and J lost 5; bases outside the gene matches: 5. The V gene's germline CDR1 is SGHAT and CDR2 FQNNGV. CDR3 size: 14 residues. DNA for the CDR3: TGTGCCAGCAGCTTAGGGGAGGGCCACGACGAGCAGTACTTC. Its translation: CASSLGEGHDEQYF.

The rearrangement links TRBV7-9 to TRBJ1-1; TRBD1 matches at 7 bases. The germline CDR1 and CDR2 sequences are SEHNR and FQNEAQ (reference sequence). CDR3 size: 15 residues. Trimming cost V 10 bases and J 4 bases; bases outside gene matches: 15. CDR3 bases: TGTGCCACCCTAAACAGGGGCACAACGGGCACTGAAGCTTTCTTT. Translation: CATLNRGTTGTEAFF.

This chain joins TRBV7-2 and TRBJ2-3; D is unclear. CDR1 SGHTA and CDR2 FQGNSA come from the germline V gene. V was shortened by 2 bases and J by 0 bases, with 9 bases between the two germline ends. This CDR3 has 15 residues. The CDR3 is CASSLYPPSTDTQYF. CDR3 DNA sequence: TGTGCCAGCAGCTTATATCCCCCCAGCACAGATACGCAGTATTTT. The whole variable domain, remainder taken from reference TRBV7-2 and TRBJ2-3, is GAGVSQSPSNKVTEKGKDVELRCDPISGHTALYWYRQSLGQGLEFLIYFQGNSAPDKSGLPSDRFSAERTGGSVSTLTIQRTQQEDSAVYLCASSLYPPSTDTQYFGPGTRLTVL.

V gene TRBV5-6 combines with J gene TRBJ2-3, with 8 bases identical to TRBD1. Germline CDR1 is SGHDT and CDR2 is YYEEEE. This CDR3 has 19 residues. Trimming removed 1 base from V and 0 bases from J; junction bases left unmatched: 13. The CDR3 DNA reads TGTGCCAGCAGCTTGAACAGGGGGGTGAAATTCTCTAGCACAGATACGCAGTATTTT. This codes for CASSLNRGVKFSSTDTQYF. The entire variable domain, with the rest obtained from reference TRBV5-6 and TRBJ2-3, is as follows: DAGVTQSPTHLIKTRGQQVTLRCSPKSGHDTVSWYQQALGQGPQFIFQYYEEEERQRGNFPDRFSGHQFPNYSSELNVNALLLGDSALYLCASSLNRGVKFSSTDTQYFGPGTRLTVL.

The chain uses TRBV7-9 and TRBJ2-3; the match to TRBD2 covers 7 bases. With 2 bases clipped from V and 2 bases from J, the junction kept 4 bases outside the gene matches. Germline V lookup: CDR1 SEHNR, CDR2 FQNEAQ (reference sequence). The CDR3 length is 15 residues. CDR3 nucleotide sequence: TGTGCCAGCAGCTTAACGGCGGGGGTCACAGATACGCAGTATTTT. It specifies CASSLTAGVTDTQYF.

This sequence joins TRBV18 and TRBJ2-3; D ambiguous. This CDR3 has 14 residues. Germline V gene lookup returns CDR1 KGHSH and CDR2 LQKENI. The V end lost 0 bases, the J end lost 1 base, and 5 bases lay between the germline ends. CDR3 bases: TGTGCCAGCTCACCACCCTTACGCACAGATACGCAGTATTTT. Protein product: CASSPPLRTDTQYF.

A single count supports this clone. The chain carries TRBV5-1 and TRBJ1-4; the match to TRBD1 covers 12 bases. Germline values: CDR1 SGHRS, CDR2 YFSETQ. V was pared by 4 bases and J by 8 bases, with 6 bases of the junction left unmatched. The CDR3 is 15 amino acids. The CDR3 sequence is CASSGTGGAREKLFF. The CDR3 nucleotides read TGCGCCAGCAGCGGGACAGGGGGCGCTCGGGAAAAACTGTTTTTT.

V gene TRBV10-3 combines with J gene TRBJ2-3; TRBD2 agrees at 7 bases. Trimming at V came to 4 bases and at J to 6 bases, leaving 4 bases not matched to a gene. Germline CDR1 ENHRY, CDR2 SYGVKD. The CDR3 has 13 amino acids. CDR3 in amino acids: CAISVAGVDTQYF. The DNA for the CDR3 is TGTGCCATCAGTGTTGCGGGAGTGGATACGCAGTATTTT.

This chain joins TRBV29-1 and TRBJ1-2; the D gene is possibly TRBD1 (6 bases). CDR3 length: 14 amino acids. The germline V and J ends were trimmed by 0 bases and 7 bases, with 15 bases remaining between them. The germline V gene has CDR1 SQVTM and CDR2 ANQGSEA. CDR3 in DNA: TGCAGCGTTGAAGATCTTGTGACAGGCTTTGGCTACACCTTC. Encoded protein: CSVEDLVTGFGYTF.

This clone was seen just once. CDR3 DNA sequence: TGTGCCAGCAGCTTAACAGGGGTCGGAGCTTTCTTT. Its protein product is CASSLTGVGAFF. This sequence joins TRBV11-2 and TRBJ1-1; TRBD1 agrees at 7 bases. The germline V gene encodes CDR1 SGHAT and CDR2 FQNNGV. V lost 2 bases to trimming and J lost 10 bases; unmatched junction nucleotides: 4. CDR3 length: 12 amino acids.

The J gene is TRBJ1-1, the V gene TRBV4-3, with D possibly TRBD1 on 5 matching bases. CDR1 and CDR2 from the germline V gene are LGHNA and YSLEER. Trimming stripped 1 base from V and 5 bases from J, with 14 bases between. The CDR3 runs 15 residues. DNA of the CDR3: TGCGCCAGCAGCCAAGTCGTCGGGCAGGGTACTGAAGCTTTCTTT. It yields the protein CASSQVVGQGTEAFF.

The chain couples TRBV19 to TRBJ2-5; the match to TRBD1 covers 9 bases. The CDR3 totals 15 residues. Germline CDR1 LNHDA, CDR2 SQIVND (reference sequence). The V and J ends lost 0 bases and 6 bases, in that order; junction bases with no gene match: 5. The CDR3 loop reads CASSIDLTGGKTQYF. CDR3 DNA: TGTGCCAGTAGTATAGATCTGACAGGGGGTAAGACCCAGTACTTC.

The chain uses TRBV18 and TRBJ1-1; D is possibly TRBD1 (5 bases). V lost 3 bases, J lost 6 bases, and 11 bases lay in between. Germline assignment: CDR1 KGHSH and CDR2 LQKENI. CDR3 size: 13 residues. In nucleotides, the CDR3 is TGTGCCAGCTCACCTGACCAGGGAGCTGAAGCTTTCTTT. Amino acid sequence: CASSPDQGAEAFF.

The rearrangement joins TRBV20-1 to TRBJ1-1; D gene uncertain. The CDR3 contains 11 residues. From germline, CDR1 is DFQATT and CDR2 SNEGSKA (reference sequence). V was clipped by 6 bases and J by 6 bases, with 11 bases between them. In nucleotides, the CDR3 is TGCAGTGCCCGAACTCACGCTGAAGCTTTCTTT. Its protein is CSARTHAEAFF.

In its sample, this clone was seen a few times. The J gene is TRBJ1-5, the V gene TRBV24-1; no clear D. The CDR3 extends over 14 amino acids. V was cut by 2 bases and J by 3 bases, with 7 bases left in between. Germline-derived CDR1 and CDR2 are KGHDR and SFDVKD. The CDR3 nucleotides read TGTGCCACCAGTGATTGGACCTCCAATCAGCCCCAGCATTTT. Residues: CATSDWTSNQPQHF.

CDR3: CASGLGTGIQETQYF. Written as DNA, the CDR3 is TGTGCTAGTGGTTTGGGGACAGGGATACAAGAGACCCAGTACTTC. V and J are TRBV12-5 and TRBJ2-5; 8 nucleotides agree with TRBD1. With 1 base clipped from V and 2 bases from J, the junction kept 3 bases outside the gene matches. The CDR3 loop spans 15 amino acids. The germline gives CDR1 LGHNT, CDR2 FRNRAP. The full variable domain, completed using reference TRBV12-5 and TRBJ2-5, is DARVTQTPRHKVTEMGQEVTMRCQPILGHNTVFWYRQTMMQGLELLAYFRNRAPLDDSGMPKDRFSAEMPDATLATLKIQPSEPRDSAVYFCASGLGTGIQETQYFGPGTRLLVL.

The chain has TRBV7-2 and TRBJ1-6; 11 nucleotides line up with TRBD1. V shed 8 bases and J 7 bases; nucleotides not matched to a gene: 7. This CDR3 comprises 15 residues. Germline CDR1 and CDR2: SGHTA and FQGNSA. CDR3: CASSGQGAWNSPLHF. The CDR3 DNA reads TGTGCCAGCTCAGGACAGGGGGCTTGGAATTCACCCCTCCACTTT.

The count of this clone is one. The genes are TRBV5-5 and TRBJ1-1; TRBD1 agrees at 7 bases. The germline V gene has CDR1 SGHKS and CDR2 YYEKEE (reference sequence). V was clipped by 4 bases and J by 3 bases; unmatched bases: 6. The CDR3 is 14 amino acids. The CDR3: CASSLGQVDTEAFF. The CDR3, as DNA: TGTGCCAGCAGCCTAGGACAGGTGGACACTGAAGCTTTCTTT.

The chain uses TRBV3-1 (or the pseudogene TRBV3-2) and TRBJ1-2; D is ambiguous. Germline loops: CDR1 LGHDT, CDR2 YNNKEL (reference sequence). Between the trimmed V and J ends, which lost 0 bases and 10 bases, there was a span of 6 bases. The CDR3 has 11 residues. The CDR3, as DNA: TGTGCCAGCAGCCAAGATAGGGACTACACCTTC. It yields the protein CASSQDRDYTF.

The gene calls are TRBV6-2 or TRBV6-3 and TRBJ2-7, with 8 bases that match TRBD2. In germline, CDR1 is MNHEY, CDR2 SVGEGT. V lost 5 bases to trimming and J lost 1 base; unmatched junction nucleotides: 13. The CDR3 sequence is 17 residues long. The CDR3 DNA follows: TGTGCCAGCAGTACTCCGGAGGGTAGCGGGGAGTCCTACGAGCAGTACTTC. It is translated as CASSTPEGSGESYEQYF.